This TCR beta chain was obtained from a study of molecular identifiers for immune sequencing clone quantification. For the study at large: In replicates, RNA from approximately 20,000 or 100,000 naive CD8 cells was split five ways, four sequenced.

This clonotype has at least ten counts. TCRdb re-called the PCR reads with MiXCR, one entry per CDR3 protein. The sample has about 320,000 distinct CDR3 sequences, roughly a fifth seen once. The length of the CDR3 is 16 residues. V was trimmed by 3 bases and J by 0 bases, leaving 13 bases between them. CDR1 is LGHDT and CDR2 is YNNKEL in the germline V gene (reference sequence). The rearrangement uses TRBV3-1 and TRBJ2-3; no clear D gene. The clonotype originates from a human donor in good health. Some libraries in this study had Jurkat cell RNA spiked in. The sequencing sample was made of naive CD8+ T cells from blood, with Jurkat cell RNA spiked in. Subset here: FACS-sorted CD8+CD4-CCR7+CD45RA+ naive T cells. The DNA of the CDR3 is TGTGCCAGCAGCCATCGTGACCCGGCTAGCACAGATACGCAGTATTTT. It codes for CASSHRDPASTDTQYF.